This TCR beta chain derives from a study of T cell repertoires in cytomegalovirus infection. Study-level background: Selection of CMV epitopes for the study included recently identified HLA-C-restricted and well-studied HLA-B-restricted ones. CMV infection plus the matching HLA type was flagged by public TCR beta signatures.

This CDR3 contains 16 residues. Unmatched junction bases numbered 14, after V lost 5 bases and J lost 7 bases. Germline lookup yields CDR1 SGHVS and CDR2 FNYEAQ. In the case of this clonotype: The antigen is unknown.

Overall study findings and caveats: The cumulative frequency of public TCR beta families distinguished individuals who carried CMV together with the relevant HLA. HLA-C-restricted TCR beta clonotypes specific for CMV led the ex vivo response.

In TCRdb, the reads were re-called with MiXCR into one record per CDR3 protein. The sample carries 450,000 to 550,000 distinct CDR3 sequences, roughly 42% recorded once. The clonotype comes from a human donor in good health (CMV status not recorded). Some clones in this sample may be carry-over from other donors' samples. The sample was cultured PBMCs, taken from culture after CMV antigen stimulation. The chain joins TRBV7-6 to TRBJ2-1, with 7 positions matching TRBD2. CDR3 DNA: TGTGCCAGCAGCCCCAGCGGCGGGGGAGCGCGGAATGAGCAGTTCTTC. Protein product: CASSPSGGGARNEQFF.